Each of the 2 T cell receptor beta chains below was sequenced from the same sample in a study of blood T cell repertoires in COVID-19. Repertoires were generated with immunoSEQ multiplex PCR, while TCRdb's copy carries only in-frame clones and drops some. Of 250,000 to 400,000 clones in the sample, 88% are singletons; the top ten hold about 1.5%. The sequencing input was peripheral blood. The receptors come from a woman in her 30s with COVID-19, enrolled during active disease.

The chain is built from TRBV5-1 and TRBJ2-3, with 7 bases that match TRBD2. Germline lookup yields CDR1 SGHRS and CDR2 YFSETQ. The CDR3 runs to 14 residues. The V segment lost 4 bases and the J segment 4 bases; nucleotides outside the gene matches: 6. CDR3 sequence reads: CASSGGVVADTQYF. The CDR3 nucleotides are TGCGCCAGCAGCGGGGGGGTCGTGGCAGATACGCAGTATTTT.

This chain uses TRBV5-1 with TRBJ1-1, with 7 bases aligning to TRBD1. Germline-derived CDR1 and CDR2 are SGHRS and YFSETQ. This CDR3 has 14 residues. Trimming at V came to 0 bases and at J to 5 bases, leaving 4 bases not matched to a gene. Written as DNA, the CDR3 is TGCGCCAGCAGCTTGGACCCAGGGGGAACTGAAGCTTTCTTT. The encoded protein is CASSLDPGGTEAFF.